This T cell receptor (beta chain) was identified during a study of cytomegalovirus exposure and HLA in healthy donors. Samples came from healthy bone marrow donors. CDR3 size: 13 residues. V lost 1 base and J 2 bases, leaving 5 bases between the germline ends. The germline gives CDR1 MNHNS, CDR2 SASEGT. This PCR relied on a set of 60 Vbeta primers and 13 Jbeta primers. This table comes from immunoSEQ multiplex PCR, and its TCRdb copy is limited to in-frame clones, with some not included. The sample carries about 89,000 clones, 85% recorded once. This clone was detected a few times. This TCR derives from a middle-aged man in good health and CMV-seropositive. The V call is TRBV6-1, the J call TRBJ1-2; D call uncertain. Source material: PBMCs. For the CDR3, the DNA is TGTGCCAGCAGTGAAGACAGCAACTATGGCTACACCTTC. Translation: CASSEDSNYGYTF.